The source of this T cell receptor (beta chain) is a study of T-cell memory formation after mild COVID-19. Background on the study: TCR clusters showed largely donor specificity. General study findings and limits: Contracting clones, day 15 to 85, had balanced CD4/CD8, and later expanders favored CD4+. Specificity for SARS-CoV-2 was not confirmed among the second-wave clones peaking on day 37.

Using its own MiXCR run on the 5' RACE reads, TCRdb lists one record per CDR3 protein. The data contain 450,000 or so distinct CDR3 sequences, about 23% of them seen just once; the ten biggest clones take up about 12%. The CDR3 spans 10 residues. V lost 10 bases, J lost 4 bases, and 8 bases lay in between. Per germline, CDR1 SNHLY and CDR2 FYNNEI. About this clonotype: As yet, its antigen is unknown.

The receptor comes from an adult woman who had mild COVID-19 (a few samples of this study predate the infection). Cell type and time point are not known. Sequenced sample: PBMCs or a T cell subset sorted from them (not recorded which). The chain uses TRBV2 and TRBJ2-7; D is ambiguous. As DNA, the CDR3 is TGTGCCACCGCGATGTACGAGCAGTACTTC. Translation: CATAMYEQYF.